This T cell receptor beta chain is drawn from a study of CD8 T cells in ankylosing spondylitis. Library preparation for TCR beta used quantitative 5'-RACE with molecular barcodes. In TCRdb, the 5' RACE reads were re-called with MiXCR into one record per CDR3 protein. In the table there are 90,000 to 120,000 distinct CDR3 sequences, approximately 25% of which are singletons. Concerning this clonotype itself: Its antigen is still unknown.

Findings of the study overall: Disease-linked clones were CD8+ and relatively rare in peripheral blood. Certain motif variants had earlier appeared in reactive arthritis synovial fluid and blood. A motif of under ten highly homologous TCR beta variants was seen as apparently characteristic of ankylosing spondylitis blood.

With 7 bases removed from V and 3 bases from J, the gap between germline ends came to 12 bases. Germline V gene sequence: CDR1 SQVTM, CDR2 ANQGSEA. This CDR3 is built from 12 residues. V usage is TRBV29-1 and J usage is TRBJ1-1; D gene ambiguous. Source material: synovial fluid, either unsorted or a sorted T cell fraction (not recorded which). The receptor's source is a male donor with ankylosing spondylitis. The CDR3 is CSANVADTEAFF. CDR3 bases: TGCAGCGCCAATGTTGCGGACACTGAAGCTTTCTTT.